This T cell receptor beta chain was recorded in a study of human T cells and chemical hapten exposure. Study details: Largely, small differences in pooled library volume made per-sample TCR yields vary. Study-wide results and caveats: Those TCRs sitting above 1 in 1000 frequency stayed the same with DPC sensitization.

This clonotype was observed a few times. The antigen is unknown. The CDR3 contains 17 residues. From germline, CDR1 is KGHSH and CDR2 LQKENI. Losses at the gene ends were 4 bases for V and 0 bases for J; bases not matched to a gene: 9. Blood, whole and unfractionated, served as the source for total RNA extraction. The study's library attached unique molecular identifiers to single cDNA molecules. Using its own MiXCR run on the 5' RACE reads, TCRdb lists one record per CDR3 protein. The sample holds about 140,000 distinct CDR3 sequences; 4.1% are singletons and the top ten take around 1.5%. This TCR came from a female donor in good health. This chain uses TRBV18 with TRBJ1-3; TRBD1 matches at 7 bases. CDR3 residues: CASSRLSGQDSGNTIYF. The CDR3 bases are TGTGCCAGCTCACGACTCTCTGGACAGGACTCTGGAAACACCATATATTTT. Full variable domain (missing parts from reference TRBV18 and TRBJ1-3): NAGVMQNPRHLVRRRGQEARLRCSPMKGHSHVYWYRQLPEEGLKFMVYLQKENIIDESGMPKERFSAEFPKEGPSILRIQQVVRGDSAAYFCASSRLSGQDSGNTIYFGEGSWLTVV.